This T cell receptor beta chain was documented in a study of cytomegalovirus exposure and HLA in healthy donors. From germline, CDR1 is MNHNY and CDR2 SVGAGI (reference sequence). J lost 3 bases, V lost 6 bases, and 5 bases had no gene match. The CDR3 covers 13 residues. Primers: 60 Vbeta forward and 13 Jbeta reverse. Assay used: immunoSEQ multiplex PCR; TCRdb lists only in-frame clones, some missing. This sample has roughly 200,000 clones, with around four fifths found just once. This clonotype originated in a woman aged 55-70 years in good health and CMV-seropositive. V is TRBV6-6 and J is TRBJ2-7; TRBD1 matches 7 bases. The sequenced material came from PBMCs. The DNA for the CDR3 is TGTGCCAGCAGACGCGGACAGGACTACGAGCAGTACTTC. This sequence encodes CASRRGQDYEQYF.